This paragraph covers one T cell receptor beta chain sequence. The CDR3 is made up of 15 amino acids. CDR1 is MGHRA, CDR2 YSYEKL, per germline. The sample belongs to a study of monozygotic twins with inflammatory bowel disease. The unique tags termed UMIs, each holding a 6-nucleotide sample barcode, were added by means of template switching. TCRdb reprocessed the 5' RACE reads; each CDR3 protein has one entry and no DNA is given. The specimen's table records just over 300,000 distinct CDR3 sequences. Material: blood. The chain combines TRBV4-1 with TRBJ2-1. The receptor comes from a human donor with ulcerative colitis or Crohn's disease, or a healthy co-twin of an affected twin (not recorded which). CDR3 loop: CASSQVPVGFNEQFF.